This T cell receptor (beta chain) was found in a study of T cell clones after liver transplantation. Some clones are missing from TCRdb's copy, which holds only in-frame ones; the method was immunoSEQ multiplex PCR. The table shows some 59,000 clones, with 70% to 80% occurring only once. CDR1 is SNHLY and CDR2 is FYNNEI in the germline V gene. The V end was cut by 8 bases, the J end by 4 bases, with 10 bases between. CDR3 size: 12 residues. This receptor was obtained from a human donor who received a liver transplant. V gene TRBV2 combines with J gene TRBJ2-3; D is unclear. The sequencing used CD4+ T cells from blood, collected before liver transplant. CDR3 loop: CASAASADTQYF. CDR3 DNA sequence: TGTGCCAGCGCGGCGTCCGCAGATACGCAGTATTTT.